This TCR beta chain was identified during a study of T-cell reconstitution after alpha-beta-depleted transplantation in children. Trimming cost V 5 bases and J 6 bases, with 6 bases left between them. This CDR3 spans 12 amino acids. Germline V gene sequence: CDR1 KGHDR, CDR2 SFDVKD. Preparation of the TCRbeta library used unique molecular identifiers. TCRdb reanalysed the PCR reads using MiXCR and keeps one entry per CDR3 protein. In the table there are some 200,000 distinct CDR3 sequences, roughly 6.8% of which are singletons. This chain connects TRBV24-1 to TRBJ2-2; D remains unclear. The input for sequencing was PBMCs from the stem cell graft donor, taken from the stem cell graft. This sequence originates from a human donor who donated a stem cell graft to a child with Wiskott-Aldrich syndrome. CDR3 residues: CATSVPSGELFF. CDR3 DNA sequence: TGTGCCACCAGTGTTCCTTCCGGGGAGCTGTTTTTT.